This T cell receptor beta chain was identified in a study of blood T cell repertoires in COVID-19. Study-level information: Acute-phase and convalescent COVID-19 samples originated in the United States, Italy and Spain. In each case, the material was cDNA or gDNA derived from T cells, B-cell-depleted T cells, or PBMCs.

Remarks on this clone: One end of the junction does not line up with germline, which may come from a read error.

In the authors' methods: Amplification of reference gene primers provided the estimated nucleated cell counts. Profiling relied on immunoSEQ multiplex PCR, and the TCRdb table lists in-frame clones only, not all of them. The V and J calls and clone size were taken over from that table, and D and trimming were inferred from the DNA. The sample has about 150,000 clones, roughly 82% seen once. Germline loops: CDR1 LNHDA, CDR2 SQIVND (reference sequence). The CDR3 length is 16 residues. The sample taken for sequencing was peripheral blood. The sequence was obtained from a human donor with acute or convalescent COVID-19. The donor label of this sample is uncertain. The chain joins TRBV19 to TRBJ1-6; D possibly corresponds to TRBD1 (5 bases). CDR3: CASSLETDFSNSPLHF. In DNA form, the CDR3 reads TGTGCCAGTAGTTTAGAGACAGATTTTAGTAATTCACCCCTCCACTTT.